The 10 T cell receptor beta chains given below trace back to one sample, sequenced in a study of cytomegalovirus exposure and HLA in healthy donors. The PCR made use of 60 Vbeta and 13 Jbeta primers. The assay was immunoSEQ multiplex PCR, and TCRdb's table has in-frame clones only and misses some. This repertoire includes roughly 190,000 clones. The sequencing input was PBMCs. These receptor sequences come from a man aged 25-45 years in good health and CMV-seronegative.

The V and J genes are TRBV30 and TRBJ2-3; 12 positions match TRBD2. Trimming at V came to 5 bases and at J to 3 bases, leaving 0 bases not matched to a gene. The CDR3 is 13 residues long. Germline CDR1 GTSNPN, CDR2 SVGIG (reference sequence). This chain's CDR3 is CAWGTSGTDTQYF. CDR3 nucleotide sequence: TGTGCCTGGGGGACTAGCGGGACAGATACGCAGTATTTT.

The gene calls are TRBV6-5 and TRBJ1-5, with D uncertain. The V end was cut by 2 bases, the J end by 5 bases, with 7 bases between. CDR1 and CDR2 (germline): MNHEY, SVGAGI. This CDR3 has 13 amino acids. CDR3 nucleotide sequence: TGTGCCAGCAGTTACGGGAGGCATCAGCCCCAGCATTTT. Residues: CASSYGRHQPQHF.

V and J are TRBV5-1 and TRBJ1-1; D remains ambiguous. This CDR3 is built from 12 residues. V lost 4 bases, J lost 4 bases, and 8 bases lay in between. Germline CDR1 is SGHRS and CDR2 is YFSETQ. In DNA, the CDR3 is TGCGCCAGCAGCAAGGAGCCCACTGAAGCTTTCTTT. Its protein product is CASSKEPTEAFF. The entire variable domain, with the rest obtained from reference TRBV5-1 and TRBJ1-1, is as follows: KAGVTQTPRYLIKTRGQQVTLSCSPISGHRSVSWYQQTPGQGLQFLFEYFSETQRNKGNFPGRFSGRQFSNSRSEMNVSTLELGDSALYLCASSKEPTEAFFGQGTRLTVV.

The chain uses TRBV27 and TRBJ1-1, with TRBD1 matching 8 bases. CDR1 is MNHEY and CDR2 is SMNVEV in the germline V gene (reference sequence). The CDR3 runs to 14 residues. The J segment lost 3 bases and the V segment lost 4 bases, leaving 4 bases of the junction unmatched. CDR3 region: CASSSGTGYTEAFF. The CDR3 DNA reads as TGTGCCAGCAGTTCCGGGACAGGTTACACTGAAGCTTTCTTT.

This chain joins TRBV11-1 and TRBJ2-7; TRBD2 aligns across 8 bases. The V segment lost 6 bases and the J segment 4 bases; nucleotides outside the gene matches: 5. The CDR3 covers 13 residues. Germline assignment: CDR1 SGHAT and CDR2 FQDESV (reference sequence). The CDR3 region has the DNA TGTGCCAGCAGTCCGGGACTAGGTTACGAGCAGTACTTC. Protein product: CASSPGLGYEQYF.

The chain has TRBV5-1 and TRBJ2-5, with D unresolved. The CDR3 totals 14 residues. Germline assignment: CDR1 SGHRS and CDR2 YFSETQ. Trimming shortened V by 0 bases and J by 5 bases, and 11 bases separated the two germline ends. The CDR3 reads CASSLAPGQETQYF. The DNA for the CDR3 is TGCGCCAGCAGCTTGGCGCCAGGTCAGGAGACCCAGTACTTC.

V is TRBV7-2 and J is TRBJ2-3; TRBD2 matches at 12 bases. The CDR3 spans 18 residues. Germline lookup yields CDR1 SGHTA and CDR2 FQGNSA. The ends lost 6 bases at V and 3 bases at J; junction bases unmatched: 13. This chain's CDR3 is CASSWLAGGDLSTDTQYF. The CDR3 DNA sequence: TGTGCCAGCAGTTGGCTAGCGGGGGGGGATCTTTCTACAGATACGCAGTATTTT. The whole variable domain, remainder taken from reference TRBV7-2 and TRBJ2-3, is GAGVSQSPSNKVTEKGKDVELRCDPISGHTALYWYRQSLGQGLEFLIYFQGNSAPDKSGLPSDRFSAERTGGSVSTLTIQRTQQEDSAVYLCASSWLAGGDLSTDTQYFGPGTRLTVL.

The rearrangement links TRBV6-5 to TRBJ2-3, with 10 bases matching TRBD1. Germline V gene sequence: CDR1 MNHEY, CDR2 SVGAGI. V lost 4 bases, J lost 4 bases, and 5 bases stayed unmatched. CDR3 size: 15 residues. CDR3 protein: CASSSRDRGPDTQYF. The CDR3 nucleotides are TGTGCCAGCAGTTCCCGGGACAGGGGACCAGATACGCAGTATTTT.

The chain carries TRBV7-2 and TRBJ1-5, with D possibly TRBD1 on 5 matching bases. There are 15 residues in the CDR3. V was pared by 5 bases and J by 6 bases, with 17 bases between. Per germline, CDR1 SGHTA and CDR2 FQGNSA. The CDR3 nucleotides are TGTGCCAGCAGCCCCCCCCCGGGGGAGGGTCAGCCCCAGCATTTT. Protein: CASSPPPGEGQPQHF.

The chain employs TRBV7-9 and TRBJ2-6; maybe TRBD2 (5 bases). CDR1 is SEHNR, CDR2 FQNEAQ, per germline (reference sequence). V was trimmed by 5 bases and J by 2 bases, leaving 19 bases between them. This CDR3 is built from 18 residues. CDR3 nucleotides: TGTGCCAGCAGCCGTACTTGGCAGGACTTACCTGGGGCCAACGTCCTGACTTTC. As protein: CASSRTWQDLPGANVLTF. Together with reference TRBV7-9 and TRBJ2-6, the CDR3 gives the full variable domain: DTGVSQNPRHKITKRGQNVTFRCDPISEHNRLYWYRQTLGQGPEFLTYFQNEAQLEKSRLLSDRFSAERPKGSFSTLEIQRTEQGDSAMYLCASSRTWQDLPGANVLTFGAGSRLTVL.